One sample yielded the 2 T cell receptor beta chains listed below, sequenced in a study of blood T cells in healthy people across ages (dated by TCRdb to about 2015). The library was prepared using 5' RACE. TCRdb records Illumina HiSeq 2500 as the sequencer. A second PCR of roughly 7 to 12 cycles was run with a J-beta primer mix and a sample-barcoded 5' primer. TCRdb handled the public reads itself, with Q25 trimming in fastp and clone calling in MiXCR, and kept productive beta chains. Every entry covers one CDR3 protein and lists the most common genes and DNA from its rows. The sample table holds about 780,000 distinct CDR3 sequences, of which about 45% were seen once. Of the sample, 15% to 20% falls within the top ten clones. Sequences were obtained from blood. Source of these receptors: a man at least 80 years old in good health.

The gene calls are TRBV20-1 and TRBJ2-3, with TRBD1 matching 7 bases. Germline values: CDR1 DFQATT, CDR2 SNEGSKA (reference sequence). The CDR3 runs to 15 residues. The ends lost 1 base at V and 0 bases at J; junction bases unmatched: 4. CDR3 coding DNA: TGCAGTGCTAGAGCCCCGGGACAGAGCACAGATACGCAGTATTTT. It translates to CSARAPGQSTDTQYF.

There are a few counts of this clonotype. The chain links TRBV7-2 to TRBJ2-7; TRBD2 aligns across 13 bases. Germline V gives CDR1 SGHTA, CDR2 FQGNSA. The CDR3 is made up of 16 amino acids. J gave up 3 bases and V 4 bases, and 6 bases lay outside the gene matches. The DNA of the CDR3 is TGTGCCAGCAGCTCCGGGACTAGCGGGACCATCTACGAGCAGTACTTC. This gives the protein CASSSGTSGTIYEQYF.